The 7 T cell receptor beta chains in this list originate from one sample, sequenced in a study of cytomegalovirus exposure and HLA in healthy donors (dated by TCRdb to between 2016 and 2019). Receptors were amplified or captured by the immunoSEQ multiplex PCR assay. A mixture of 60 forward primers for TCR Vbeta segments and 13 reverse primers for TCR Jbeta segments was used in the multiplex PCR. Held by TCRdb, this immuneACCESS table contains in-frame sequences only and omits some clones. Under half of the omission traces to an unresolved V gene where checked; the cause of the rest is unknown. For this sample there are about 160,000 clones; 70% to 90% appear just once. About 7.7% of the sample is in the top ten clones. The specimen was PBMCs. Receptor source: a woman younger than 45 in good health and CMV-seropositive.

In its sample, this clone was seen once. This sequence joins TRBV5-8 and TRBJ1-2; 12 bases align to TRBD1. V shed 4 bases, J shed 8 bases, and the junction held 6 bases outside the gene matches. Germline V gene sequence: CDR1 SGHTS, CDR2 YDEGEE. This CDR3 is 14 amino acids long. CDR3 protein: CASSRDRGLFGYTF. In nucleotides, the CDR3 is TGTGCCAGCAGCCGGGACAGGGGGCTTTTCGGCTACACCTTC.

The chain uses TRBV27 and TRBJ2-3, with TRBD2 matching over 9 bases. CDR1 is MNHEY, CDR2 SMNVEV, per germline (reference sequence). The V and J ends lost 2 bases and 2 bases, in that order; junction bases with no gene match: 2. The CDR3 spans 15 residues. The CDR3 sequence: CASSLLAGLTDTQYF. CDR3 bases: TGTGCCAGCAGTTTACTAGCGGGGCTCACAGATACGCAGTATTTT.

This clone has more than one count but fewer than ten. The chain recombines TRBV14 with TRBJ1-3, with TRBD1 matching over 7 bases. V was pared by 3 bases and J by 4 bases, with 0 bases of the junction left unmatched. The CDR3 spans 13 residues. Germline CDR1 is SGHDN and CDR2 is FVKESK. CDR3 nucleotides: TGTGCCAGCAGCCAGGACAGGGGAAACACCATATATTTT. Its translation is CASSQDRGNTIYF.

The rearrangement links TRBV10-3 to TRBJ1-5; 9 nucleotides agree with TRBD1. CDR3 length equals 13 residues. J was trimmed by 5 bases and V by 4 bases; bases with no gene match: 0. The germline V gene has CDR1 ENHRY and CDR2 SYGVKD. Here the CDR3 DNA reads TGTGCCATCAGTGGACAGGGGGATCAGCCCCAGCATTTT. It encodes CAISGQGDQPQHF.

V usage is TRBV25-1 and J usage is TRBJ2-7; D is perhaps TRBD2 (5 bases). Between the trimmed V and J ends, which lost 3 bases and 6 bases, there was a span of 12 bases. Germline-derived CDR1 and CDR2 are MGHDK and SYGVNS. The CDR3 consists of 13 residues. The DNA of the CDR3 is TGTGCCAGCAGTGACGGGGTGGAACTCGAGCAGTACTTC. Encoded protein: CASSDGVELEQYF.

This chain uses TRBV4-1 with TRBJ2-7; tentative D call: TRBD1 (5 bases). The germline V gene has CDR1 MGHRA and CDR2 YSYEKL. This CDR3 is 14 amino acids long. V was cut by 3 bases and J by 2 bases, with 11 bases left in between. CDR3 DNA sequence: TGCGCCAGCAGCCAGCGTCAGGGCCCCTACGAGCAGTACTTC. Translating gives CASSQRQGPYEQYF.

This sequence joins TRBV6-6 and TRBJ1-2; a possible D gene is TRBD1 (6 bases). The germline V gene has CDR1 MNHNY and CDR2 SVGAGI (reference sequence). Trimming cost V 10 bases and J 4 bases, with 10 bases left between them. The CDR3 loop spans 11 amino acids. The CDR3: CANPRGYGYTF. The DNA for the CDR3 is TGTGCCAACCCCAGGGGCTATGGCTACACCTTC.